The present entry profiles one T cell receptor beta chain with its context. Its antigen is undetermined. This sample is drawn from a study of T cells in localized non-small cell lung cancer. TCRdb keeps only in-frame clones here, not all; method: immunoSEQ multiplex PCR. Here the sample spans over a thousand clones, roughly 36% being singletons. Findings and caveats of the study: A median of 57 of the top 100 tumor clones appeared in adjacent lung, which was paired and uninvolved. There was an association of higher blood T cell density with longer overall survival.

J gave up 4 bases and V 6 bases, and 15 bases lay outside the gene matches. Germline-derived CDR1 and CDR2 are KGHSH and LQKENI. The CDR3 sequence is 17 residues long. The sample consisted of lung tumor tissue, taken before any cancer treatment. The chain recombines TRBV18 with TRBJ2-5; TRBD1 matches at 9 bases. This receptor was taken from a male donor older than 55 with stage I squamous cell lung carcinoma. CDR3 sequence (DNA): TGTGCCAGCTCGTACACCCGAGGACAGGGGTGGAGAGAGACCCAGTACTTC. Amino acids: CASSYTRGQGWRETQYF. The complete variable domain, with remaining parts taken from reference TRBV18 and TRBJ2-5, reads NAGVMQNPRHLVRRRGQEARLRCSPMKGHSHVYWYRQLPEEGLKFMVYLQKENIIDESGMPKERFSAEFPKEGPSILRIQQVVRGDSAAYFCASSYTRGQGWRETQYFGPGTRLLVL.